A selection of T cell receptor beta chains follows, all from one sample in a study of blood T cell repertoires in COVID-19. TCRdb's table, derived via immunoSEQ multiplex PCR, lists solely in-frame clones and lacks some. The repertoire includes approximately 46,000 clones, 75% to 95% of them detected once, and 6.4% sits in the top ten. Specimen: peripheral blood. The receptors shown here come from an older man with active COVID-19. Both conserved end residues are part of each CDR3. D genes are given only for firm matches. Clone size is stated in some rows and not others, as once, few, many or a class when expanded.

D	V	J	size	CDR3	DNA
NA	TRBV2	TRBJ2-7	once	CASRAAGLTYEQYF	TGTGCCAGCAGGGCTGCAGGGTTAACCTACGAGCAGTACTTC
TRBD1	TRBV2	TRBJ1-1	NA	CASRGTGGRNTEAFF	TGTGCCAGCAGAGGGACAGGGGGAAGGAACACTGAAGCTTTCTTT
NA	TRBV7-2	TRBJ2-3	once	CASSLGGAGNTQYF	TGTGCCAGCAGCTTAGGCGGCGCCGGAAATACGCAGTATTTT
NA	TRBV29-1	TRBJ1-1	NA	CSVADTEAFF	TGCAGCGTGGCTGACACTGAAGCTTTCTTT
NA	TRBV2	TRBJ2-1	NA	CASSQYNEQFF	TGTGCCAGCAGTCAGTACAATGAGCAGTTCTTC
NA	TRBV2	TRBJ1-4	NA	CASSDQGGGFEKLFF	TGTGCCAGCAGTGACCAGGGAGGGGGATTTGAAAAACTGTTTTTT
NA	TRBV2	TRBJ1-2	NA	CASSDWQGSNGYTF	TGTGCCAGCAGTGATTGGCAGGGGTCAAATGGCTACACCTTC
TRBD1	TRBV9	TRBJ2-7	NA	CASSPTGTGTYEQYF	TGTGCCAGCAGCCCTACGGGGACAGGGACCTACGAGCAGTACTTC
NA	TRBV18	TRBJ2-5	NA	CASSPPTVEGETQYF	TGTGCCAGCTCACCCCCGACGGTGGAGGGAGAGACCCAGTACTTC
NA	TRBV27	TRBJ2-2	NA	CASSRGRGGELFF	TGTGCCAGCAGTCGTGGACGGGGCGGGGAGCTGTTTTTT
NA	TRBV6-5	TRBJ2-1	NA	CASSPGTSYNEQFF	TGTGCCAGCAGTCCCGGGACATCCTACAATGAGCAGTTCTTC
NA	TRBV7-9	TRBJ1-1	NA	CASSFMNTEAFF	TGTGCCAGCAGCTTTATGAACACTGAAGCTTTCTTT
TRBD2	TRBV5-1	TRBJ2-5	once	CASSLGSGVKETQYF	TGCGCCAGCAGCTTAGGTAGCGGGGTTAAGGAGACCCAGTACTTC
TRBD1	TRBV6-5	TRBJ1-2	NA	CASISGQDFGYTF	TGTGCCAGCATCTCCGGACAGGATTTTGGCTACACCTTC
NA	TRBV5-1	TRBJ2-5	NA	CASRSQGWEQETQYF	TGCGCCAGCAGATCCCAGGGGTGGGAACAAGAGACCCAGTACTTC
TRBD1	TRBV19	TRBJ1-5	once	CASSGGTGVSRAQHF	TGTGCCAGTAGTGGGGGGACAGGGGTCTCAAGGGCCCAGCATTTT
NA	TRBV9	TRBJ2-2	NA	CASSALGGNTGELFF	TGTGCCAGCAGCGCCCTTGGGGGCAACACCGGGGAGCTGTTTTTT
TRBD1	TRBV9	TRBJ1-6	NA	CASSVRDSRIDSPLHF	TGTGCCAGCAGCGTCCGGGACAGTAGAATCGATTCACCCCTCCACTTT
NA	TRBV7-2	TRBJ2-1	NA	CASSLAGANEQFF	TGTGCCAGCAGCTTAGCGGGGGCTAATGAGCAGTTCTTC
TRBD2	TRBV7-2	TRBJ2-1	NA	CASSLLAGNSYNEQFF	TGTGCCAGCAGCTTACTAGCGGGAAATTCCTACAATGAGCAGTTCTTC
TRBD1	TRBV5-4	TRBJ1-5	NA	CASSFDRALIRPQHF	TGTGCCAGCAGCTTCGACAGGGCTCTTATCCGGCCCCAGCATTTT
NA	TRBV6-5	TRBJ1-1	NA	CASSDDRKNTEAFF	TGTGCCAGCAGCGACGACAGGAAGAACACTGAAGCTTTCTTT
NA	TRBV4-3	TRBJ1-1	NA	CASSQTPPQGGTTEAFF	TGCGCCAGCAGCCAAACCCCCCCGCAGGGCGGTACCACTGAAGCTTTCTTT
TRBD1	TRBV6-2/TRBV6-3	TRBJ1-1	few	CASSYRQGVRVAEAFF	TGTGCCAGCAGTTACCGACAGGGGGTTCGGGTCGCTGAAGCTTTCTTT
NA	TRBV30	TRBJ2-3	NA	CAWSSSRDTQYF	TGTGCCTGGAGTAGCTCGAGGGATACGCAGTATTTT
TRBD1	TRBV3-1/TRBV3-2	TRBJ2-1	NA	CASSLRTGPLNNEQFF	TGTGCCAGCAGCCTAAGGACAGGCCCGCTGAACAATGAGCAGTTCTTC
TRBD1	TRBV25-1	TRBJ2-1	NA	CASSGTRDRGWNEQFF	TGTGCCAGCAGTGGGACAAGGGACAGGGGGTGGAATGAGCAGTTCTTC
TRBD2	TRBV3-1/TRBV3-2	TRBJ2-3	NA	CASSQVAGGLRDTQYF	TGTGCCAGCAGCCAAGTAGCGGGGGGGCTTAGAGATACGCAGTATTTT
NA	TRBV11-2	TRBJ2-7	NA	CASSLFRSSYEQYF	TGTGCCAGCAGCTTATTTAGAAGCTCCTACGAGCAGTACTTC
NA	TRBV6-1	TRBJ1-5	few	CASSEVQGAGNQPQHF	TGTGCCAGCAGTGAAGTACAAGGTGCGGGCAATCAGCCCCAGCATTTT
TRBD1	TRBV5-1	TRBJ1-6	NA	CASSPGQGSYNSPLHF	TGCGCCAGCAGCCCAGGACAGGGCTCCTATAATTCACCCCTCCACTTT
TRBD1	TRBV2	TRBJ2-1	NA	CASRDRGSPHEQFF	TGTGCCAGCAGGGACAGGGGCTCCCCCCATGAGCAGTTCTTC
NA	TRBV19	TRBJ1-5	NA	CASSILALYSNQPQHF	TGTGCCAGTAGTATCCTGGCATTGTATAGCAATCAGCCCCAGCATTTT
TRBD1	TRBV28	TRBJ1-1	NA	CASIGGGGINTEAFF	TGTGCCAGCATCGGAGGAGGGGGCATTAACACTGAAGCTTTCTTT
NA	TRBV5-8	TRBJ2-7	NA	CASSLITSSYEQYF	TGTGCCAGCAGCTTGATTACTTCTTCCTACGAGCAGTACTTC
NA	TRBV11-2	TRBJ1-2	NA	CASSPLWTANYGYTF	TGTGCCAGCAGCCCCTTATGGACAGCTAACTATGGCTACACCTTC
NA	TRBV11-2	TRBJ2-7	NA	CASSLVRGPSYEQYF	TGTGCCAGCAGCTTAGTCAGGGGTCCCTCCTACGAGCAGTACTTC
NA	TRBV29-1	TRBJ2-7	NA	CSVYDTGQVSYEQYF	TGCAGCGTTTATGATACGGGACAAGTATCCTACGAGCAGTACTTC
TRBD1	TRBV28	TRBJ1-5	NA	CASSRGTGRNQPQHF	TGTGCCAGCAGTCGTGGGACAGGGCGCAATCAGCCCCAGCATTTT
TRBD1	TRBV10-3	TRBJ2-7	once	CAISADGTGNEQYF	TGTGCCATCAGTGCCGACGGGACAGGGAACGAGCAGTACTTC
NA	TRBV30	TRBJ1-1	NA	CAWSVEGVVTEAFF	TGTGCCTGGAGTGTGGAGGGTGTAGTAACTGAAGCTTTCTTT
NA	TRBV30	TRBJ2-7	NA	CAWSVSPGSYEQYF	TGTGCCTGGAGTGTATCGCCCGGCTCCTACGAGCAGTACTTC
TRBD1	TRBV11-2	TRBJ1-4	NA	CASSLPLRGLFPGEKLFF	TGTGCCAGCAGCTTACCCCTCAGGGGGCTTTTTCCAGGTGAAAAACTGTTTTTT
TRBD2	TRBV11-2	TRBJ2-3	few	CASSTRGAGATDTQYF	TGTGCCAGCAGCACCCGAGGAGCGGGGGCCACAGATACGCAGTATTTT
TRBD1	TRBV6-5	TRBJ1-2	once	CASSPQGASSYGYTF	TGTGCCAGCAGCCCCCAGGGGGCCTCGTCCTATGGCTACACCTTC
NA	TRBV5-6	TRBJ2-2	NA	CASSLVGAGRTGELFF	TGTGCCAGCAGCTTGGTCGGCGCAGGGCGCACCGGGGAGCTGTTTTTT
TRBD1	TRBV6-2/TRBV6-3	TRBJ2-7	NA	CASSFPDRAQRSYEQYF	TGTGCCAGCAGTTTCCCCGACAGGGCCCAGAGATCCTACGAGCAGTACTTC
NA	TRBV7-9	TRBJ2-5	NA	CASSLMQGQETQYF	TGTGCCAGCAGCTTAATGCAGGGCCAAGAGACCCAGTACTTC
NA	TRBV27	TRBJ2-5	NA	CASSSTGWSQETQYF	TGTGCCAGCAGTTCTACAGGGTGGTCCCAAGAGACCCAGTACTTC
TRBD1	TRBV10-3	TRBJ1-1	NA	CAISSWDRNTEAFF	TGTGCCATCAGTAGCTGGGACAGGAACACTGAAGCTTTCTTT
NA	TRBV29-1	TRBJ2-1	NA	CSGRTDYNEQFF	TGCAGCGGTCGGACTGATTACAATGAGCAGTTCTTC
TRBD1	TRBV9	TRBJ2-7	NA	CASSVGQGAVYEQYF	TGTGCCAGCAGCGTCGGTCAGGGGGCAGTCTACGAGCAGTACTTC
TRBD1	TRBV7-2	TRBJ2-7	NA	CASRPGTGYFEQYF	TGTGCCAGCAGGCCCGGGACAGGTTACTTCGAGCAGTACTTC
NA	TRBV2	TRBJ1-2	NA	CASSEGQRNYGYTF	TGTGCCAGCAGTGAAGGACAGAGAAACTATGGCTACACCTTC
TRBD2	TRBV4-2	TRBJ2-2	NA	CASSQEASGGTTGELFF	TGTGCCAGCAGCCAAGAGGCTAGCGGGGGGACGACCGGGGAGCTGTTTTTT
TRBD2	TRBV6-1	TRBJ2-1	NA	CASSEAGGFYNEQFF	TGTGCCAGCAGTGAGGCGGGGGGGTTTTACAATGAGCAGTTCTTC